What follows are 3 T cell receptor beta chains derived from one specimen sequenced in a study of blood T cell repertoires in COVID-19. Sequenced by immunoSEQ multiplex PCR; TCRdb stores in-frame clones only, minus some. Of more than 95,000 clones listed, about 90% are singletons. Sequenced sample: peripheral blood. The receptors derive from a human donor in a cohort sampled during active COVID-19.

The chain combines TRBV6-5 with TRBJ2-3, with 8 nucleotides matching TRBD1. V gave up 5 bases and J gave up 6 bases; unmatched junction bases: 4. Germline CDR1 reads MNHEY; CDR2 reads SVGAGI. The CDR3 runs 13 residues. CDR3 in DNA: TGTGCCAGCAGTACTACAGGGGGGGATACGCAGTATTTT. It is translated as CASSTTGGDTQYF.

This clone was counted once. The V gene is TRBV18, the J gene TRBJ2-5; TRBD1 matches at 9 bases. J was trimmed by 4 bases and V by 3 bases; bases with no gene match: 3. This CDR3 is 14 amino acids long. Germline assignment: CDR1 KGHSH and CDR2 LQKENI. The CDR3 bases are TGTGCCAGCTCACCGGGACAGGGACCAGAGACCCAGTACTTC. This codes for CASSPGQGPETQYF.

The J gene is TRBJ2-3, the V gene TRBV30, with D hard to call. Germline V CDR1 and CDR2: GTSNPN, SVGIG (reference sequence). The V gene lost 0 bases and the J gene lost 4 bases, with 11 bases spanning the gap. The CDR3 is made up of 14 amino acids. The CDR3 protein is CAWSVRGAPDTQYF. The CDR3 DNA reads as TGTGCCTGGAGTGTACGAGGAGCCCCAGATACGCAGTATTTT.